This T cell receptor beta chain originates from a study of blood T cell repertoires in COVID-19. Across the whole study: Acute-phase and convalescent COVID-19 samples originated in the United States, Italy and Spain. From T cells, B-cell-depleted T cells, or PBMCs came the material, which was cDNA or gDNA.

The authors' processing: Estimation of nucleated cell counts was performed using reference gene primer amplification. This table comes from immunoSEQ multiplex PCR, and its TCRdb copy is limited to in-frame clones, with some not included. That table is the source of V, J and clone size, and D and trimming were worked out from the DNA. The table has roughly 250,000 clones, about four fifths seen once; the top ten hold roughly 4%. Deletions cut 5 bases from V and 1 base from J, with 11 bases between. This CDR3 spans 14 amino acids. Germline loops: CDR1 SGHNT, CDR2 YENEEA. Material: peripheral blood. The V gene is TRBV11-3, the J gene TRBJ1-1, with D perhaps TRBD1 (5 bases). The TCR sequence derives from a man aged 50-59 years with acute or convalescent COVID-19. Here the CDR3 DNA reads TGTGCCAGCAGCACACACACAGGGAACACTGAAGCTTTCTTT. Residues: CASSTHTGNTEAFF.